This T cell receptor (beta chain) was sequenced for a study of blood T cells in healthy people across ages. The second PCR ran roughly 6 to 11 cycles with a sample-barcoded 5' primer and J-beta primers. TCRdb re-derived calls from the 5' RACE reads in MiXCR, one entry per CDR3 protein. Among 1,300,000 or so distinct CDR3 sequences listed, around 59% were seen once. CDR3 length: 14 residues. V was clipped by 7 bases and J by 8 bases, with 20 bases between them. Germline values: CDR1 LNHNV, CDR2 YYDKDF (reference sequence). Input material: blood. The V and J genes are TRBV15 and TRBJ1-2, with D hard to call. The clonotype comes from a man aged 18 to 29 in good health. This CDR3 is CATKTKQPTRGYTF. For the CDR3, the DNA is TGTGCCACCAAGACGAAACAGCCGACCCGGGGCTACACCTTC. Drawing the rest from reference TRBV15 and TRBJ1-2, the complete variable domain is DAMVIQNPRYQVTQFGKPVTLSCSQTLNHNVMYWYQQKSSQAPKLLFHYYDKDFNNEADTPDNFQSRRPNTSFCFLDIRSPGLGDTAMYLCATKTKQPTRGYTFGSGTRLTVV.